Listed here is a single T cell receptor (beta chain). The entry originates in a study of blood T cell repertoires in COVID-19. Methods used by the authors: Reference gene primers were amplified, and this amplification served to estimate nucleated cell counts. Sequenced by immunoSEQ multiplex PCR; TCRdb stores in-frame clones only, minus some. The D gene and trimming were derived from the DNA, and the V and J assignments and clone size from that table. The top ten clones hold 1% to 1.5% of a sample with approximately 41,000 clones, around nine tenths of them seen once. From germline, CDR1 is GTSNPN and CDR2 SVGIG (reference sequence). V lost 2 bases, J lost 0 bases, and 8 bases lay in between. This CDR3 region has 14 residues.

The rearrangement uses TRBV30 and TRBJ1-3, with D tentatively TRBD1 (6 bases). The material sequenced was peripheral blood. The TCR sequence derives from a woman between 40 and 50 years old with acute or convalescent COVID-19. CDR3 sequence reads: CAWSLTGSGNTIYF. The DNA of the CDR3 is TGTGCCTGGAGTCTGACAGGCTCTGGAAACACCATATATTTT.